This entry is about one TCR beta chain. Its specificity is unknown. This sample is part of a study of cytomegalovirus exposure and HLA in healthy donors. The CDR3 runs to 14 residues. V was pared by 10 bases and J by 1 base, with 16 bases between. Germline CDR1 MNHNS, CDR2 SASEGT. Researchers ran the PCR with 60 Vbeta and 13 Jbeta primers. The assay was immunoSEQ multiplex PCR, and TCRdb's table has in-frame clones only and misses some. The sample comprises roughly 80,000 clones, roughly 74% of which are singletons, and approximately 3.4% rests with the top ten. Study-wide findings and caveats: Previous analysis showed most TCR beta V segments were productive about 87% or about 30% of the time. Common viral pathogens (according to a later analysis) appeared linked to several of the most significant clusters.

This rearrangement joins TRBV6-1 to TRBJ1-1, with a possible D match to TRBD1 (5 bases). The specimen was PBMCs. The receptor was derived from a man between 40 and 49 years old in good health and CMV-seronegative. CDR3 coding DNA: TGTGCCACCTCGGAGGGGAGGGAGAACACTGAAGCTTTCTTT. It translates to CATSEGRENTEAFF.